Below, 4 T cell receptor beta chains from the same sample are listed, as sequenced in a study of blood T cell repertoires in COVID-19. Using immunoSEQ multiplex PCR, the repertoire was profiled, and TCRdb retains in-frame clones only, with some absent. Here the sample spans around 130,000 clones, around 86% being singletons. Sequencing used peripheral blood. All receptors derive from an elderly woman with acute or convalescent COVID-19.

The rearrangement uses TRBV5-4 and TRBJ2-5; TRBD2 agrees at 11 bases. Germline CDR1 and CDR2: SGHNT and YYREEE (reference sequence). Unmatched junction bases numbered 9, after V lost 4 bases and J lost 4 bases. CDR3 length: 16 amino acids. This CDR3 is CASSLGGLAGGETQYF. DNA of the CDR3: TGTGCCAGCAGCCTCGGTGGGCTAGCGGGGGGAGAGACCCAGTACTTC.

J is TRBJ1-4 and V is TRBV4-1; D is perhaps TRBD1 (6 bases). This CDR3 is 16 amino acids long. V was clipped by 4 bases and J by 2 bases, with 14 bases between them. Per the germline V gene, CDR1 is MGHRA and CDR2 is YSYEKL. In nucleotides, the CDR3 is TGCGCCAGCAGCCGGCGAGAGGGGGTGACTAATGAAAAACTGTTTTTT. Translated, it gives CASSRREGVTNEKLFF.

The rearrangement joins TRBV11-2 to TRBJ1-3; the D gene is possibly TRBD1 (5 bases). Germline CDR1 reads SGHAT; CDR2 reads FQNNGV. The V end lost 5 bases, the J end lost 2 bases, and 13 bases lay between the germline ends. The CDR3 totals 15 residues. This chain's CDR3 is CASSTLKGPGNTIYF. The CDR3 DNA follows: TGTGCCAGCAGCACCTTGAAGGGGCCTGGAAACACCATATATTTT.

This clone was observed once. The CDR3, as DNA: TGTGCCAGCAGCGAACAAGGGACACGGAACACTGAAGCTTTCTTT. Translation gives CASSEQGTRNTEAFF. This chain joins TRBV9 and TRBJ1-1; possible D gene TRBD1, 6 bases. The V gene's germline CDR1 is SGDLS and CDR2 YYNGEE. The CDR3 is made up of 15 amino acids. The ends were cut back, 3 bases at V and 1 base at J, with 13 bases in the middle.